This TCR beta chain was documented in a study of T cells expressing NK-cell markers. Germline CDR1 DFQATT, CDR2 SNEGSKA (reference sequence). This CDR3 is 14 amino acids long. Reprocessing the 5' RACE reads, TCRdb reports a single entry for every CDR3 protein and omits DNA. The table for this sample gives about half a million distinct CDR3 sequences. This sequence was found in a woman aged 45 to 65 in good health. The sequenced sample was blood T cells: a sorted CD56 or NKG2C T cell subset, CD4+ or CD8+ T cells, or bulk PBMC T cells (not recorded which). The rearrangement links TRBV20-1 to TRBJ1-5; TCRdb picks TRBD1, but there is no DNA to check that call. CDR3 amino acids: CSARDGQANQPQHF.